The 26 T cell receptor beta chains below come from one sample, sequenced in a study of T-cell memory formation after mild COVID-19. One entry per CDR3 protein, called by TCRdb with MiXCR from the 5' RACE reads. In the table there are under 300,000 distinct CDR3 sequences, about 17% of which are singletons. Specimen: PBMCs or a T cell subset sorted from them (not recorded which). The receptor set was obtained from a man aged 18-30 years who had mild COVID-19 (a few samples of this study predate the infection). Cell type and time point are not known.

The rearrangement joins TRBV25-1 to TRBJ1-4, with TRBD1 matching 7 bases. V lost 4 bases, J lost 7 bases, and 12 bases stayed unmatched. This CDR3 contains 16 residues. CDR1 is MGHDK and CDR2 is SYGVNS in the germline V gene. As DNA, the CDR3 is TGTGCCAGCAGTGTCGGAGGGGGCAGTTACTCTGAAAAACTGTTTTTT. It encodes CASSVGGGSYSEKLFF.

The genes are TRBV6-2 or TRBV6-3 and TRBJ2-5, with 7 bases fitting TRBD2. The junction had 5 bases not matched to a gene; V was cut back by 1 base and J by 0 bases. The germline gives CDR1 MNHEY, CDR2 SVGEGT. The CDR3 totals 16 residues. CDR3: CASSYWLAEYQETQYF. The CDR3 region has the DNA TGTGCCAGCAGTTACTGGCTAGCGGAGTACCAAGAGACCCAGTACTTC.

This clonotype has only a few counts. The gene calls are TRBV28 and TRBJ1-1, with a tentative D call TRBD1 (5 bases). CDR1 is MDHEN, CDR2 SYDVKM, per germline. V was cut by 7 bases and J by 11 bases, with 14 bases left in between. The CDR3 consists of 11 residues. CDR3 residues: CASTLGGNAFF. CDR3 sequence (DNA): TGTGCCAGCACCCTGGGGGGGAATGCTTTCTTT.

The chain joins TRBV4-1 to TRBJ2-5; D tentatively reads TRBD1 or TRBD2 (5 bases each). The ends were cut back, 1 base at V and 4 bases at J, with 22 bases in the middle. The CDR3 length is 18 residues. Germline V gene data show CDR1 as MGHRA and CDR2 as YSYEKL. CDR3 in DNA: TGCGCCAGCAGCCAAGGCCCGGGACGCACTACGCTCGGAGAGACCCAGTACTTC. It encodes CASSQGPGRTTLGETQYF.

The chain combines TRBV28 with TRBJ2-7; 10 bases line up with TRBD2. The CDR3 runs 15 residues. CDR1 is MDHEN and CDR2 is SYDVKM in the germline V gene. Trimming cost V 4 bases and J 7 bases; bases outside gene matches: 10. The CDR3 loop is CASSSPSGGWYEQYV. The CDR3 nucleotides are TGTGCCAGCAGTTCTCCTAGCGGGGGATGGTATGAGCAGTACGTC.

This clonotype occurred many times. The CDR3 DNA sequence: TGTGCCAGCAGCTTATTGAGTTGGGATGGGGCCAACGTCCTGACTTTC. This gives the protein CASSLLSWDGANVLTF. The V and J genes are TRBV7-2 and TRBJ2-6; D is uncertain. V dropped 2 bases and J dropped 3 bases, with 11 bases sitting between them. The CDR3 runs 16 residues. Per germline, CDR1 SGHTA and CDR2 FQGNSA.

This chain connects TRBV5-6 to TRBJ2-2; no clear D gene. Germline V CDR1 and CDR2: SGHDT, YYEEEE. The CDR3 sequence is 12 residues long. With 4 bases removed from V and 6 bases from J, the gap between germline ends came to 7 bases. The CDR3 sequence: CASSVDPGELFF. The CDR3, as DNA: TGTGCCAGCAGCGTTGATCCCGGGGAGCTGTTTTTT.

The sample holds a few counts of this clonotype. This sequence joins TRBV29-1 and TRBJ1-2; D not resolved. V shed 4 bases and J shed 8 bases, with 14 bases lying between them. The CDR3 is 12 residues long. CDR1 is SQVTM and CDR2 is ANQGSEA in the germline V gene. The chain's CDR3 is CSVGIWEVGYTF. The CDR3 nucleotides are TGCAGCGTTGGTATCTGGGAGGTCGGCTACACCTTC.

This clonotype was detected only a few times. V usage is TRBV12-3 or TRBV12-4 and J usage is TRBJ1-2; TRBD1 matches at 8 bases. Germline trimming cut 4 bases from V and 8 bases from J; bases unmatched to any gene: 6. The CDR3 runs to 13 residues. The CDR3, as DNA: TGTGCCAGCAGTTCCAGGGGGCCGGGGGGCTACACCTTC. It codes for CASSSRGPGGYTF.

This clonotype was seen only a few times. The chain recombines TRBV4-2 with TRBJ1-4; maybe TRBD1 (6 bases). Germline-derived CDR1 and CDR2 are LGHNA and YNFKEQ. V gave up 4 bases and J gave up 7 bases, with 16 bases separating them. The CDR3 sequence is 15 residues long. CDR3 amino acids: CASSRSGGLVEKLFF. CDR3 coding DNA: TGTGCCAGCAGCCGGAGCGGGGGGCTCGTTGAAAAACTGTTTTTT.

The chain joins TRBV6-2 or TRBV6-3 to TRBJ2-7, with 8 bases identical to TRBD1. Germline lookup yields CDR1 MNHEY and CDR2 SVGEGT. The junction had 7 bases not matched to a gene; V was cut back by 5 bases and J by 4 bases. The CDR3 consists of 14 residues. The CDR3: CASSTPGQVYEQYV. The DNA of the CDR3 is TGTGCCAGCAGTACTCCGGGACAGGTATACGAGCAGTACGTC.

The chain couples TRBV24-1 to TRBJ1-5, with no clear D. Germline values: CDR1 KGHDR, CDR2 SFDVKD. The CDR3 is made up of 14 amino acids. The ends were cut back, 4 bases at V and 3 bases at J, with 9 bases in the middle. The CDR3 here is CATSEGWDNQPQHF. CDR3 sequence (DNA): TGTGCCACCAGTGAAGGGTGGGACAATCAGCCCCAGCATTTT.

This clonotype has a handful of counts. This sequence joins TRBV12-3 or TRBV12-4 and TRBJ1-2; D uncertain. The CDR3 covers 14 residues. Between the trimmed V and J ends, which lost 5 bases and 0 bases, there was a span of 10 bases. The CDR3 reads CASSRVRANYGYTF. CDR3 in DNA: TGTGCCAGCAGTAGGGTTAGGGCTAACTATGGCTACACCTTC.

This clonotype occurred many times. The CDR3 region has the DNA TGTGCCAGCAGCTTAACAGGGTACACTGAAGCTTTCTTT. This encodes CASSLTGYTEAFF. This chain links TRBV12-3 or TRBV12-4 with TRBJ1-1; D is possibly TRBD1 (6 bases). Trimming removed 6 bases from V and 3 bases from J, with 11 bases in between. The CDR3 consists of 13 residues.

This clonotype has only a few counts. J is TRBJ1-5 and V is TRBV5-1, with D uncertain. V gave up 0 bases and J gave up 3 bases, with 10 bases separating them. This CDR3 has 15 residues. Germline loops: CDR1 SGHRS, CDR2 YFSETQ. The CDR3 nucleotides are TGCGCCAGCAGCTTGGCGGGCAGGCCCAATCAGCCCCAGCATTTT. Its protein product is CASSLAGRPNQPQHF.

The V call is TRBV5-5, the J call TRBJ2-3, with 9 bases matching TRBD2. V lost 0 bases, J lost 2 bases, and 4 bases stayed unmatched. Germline V gives CDR1 SGHKS, CDR2 YYEKEE (reference sequence). CDR3 length: 16 residues. This chain's CDR3 is CASSLVIAGATDTQYF. Written as DNA, the CDR3 is TGTGCCAGCAGCTTGGTGATAGCGGGGGCCACAGATACGCAGTATTTT.

In nucleotides, the CDR3 is TGCGCCAGCAGGAAAACCTCGGGGGGAATGGATTCACCCCTCCACTTT. It codes for CASRKTSGGMDSPLHF. The chain is built from TRBV23-1 and TRBJ1-6, with TRBD1 as a possible D gene (5 bases). TRBV23-1 is an ORF, and what it does is uncertain. V was cut by 6 bases and J by 8 bases, with 20 bases left in between. The CDR3 is made up of 16 amino acids.

The chain is built from TRBV11-2 and TRBJ2-5; maybe TRBD1 (5 bases). CDR3 length: 15 amino acids. Germline V lookup: CDR1 SGHAT, CDR2 FQNNGV. V was clipped by 5 bases and J by 5 bases, with 18 bases between them. The CDR3 bases are TGTGCCAGCAGCCTAAGCCTCTCAGGGCGGGAGACCCAGTACTTC. Amino acids: CASSLSLSGRETQYF. Combining the CDR3 with reference TRBV11-2 and TRBJ2-5 gives the whole variable domain EAGVAQSPRYKIIEKRQSVAFWCNPISGHATLYWYQQILGQGPKLLIQFQNNGVVDDSQLPKDRFSAERLKGVDSTLKIQPAKLEDSAVYLCASSLSLSGRETQYFGPGTRLLVL.

The chain uses TRBV6-2 or TRBV6-3 and TRBJ2-7; D possibly corresponds to TRBD2 (6 bases). This CDR3 is built from 14 residues. Germline CDR1 is MNHEY and CDR2 is SVGEGT. Between the trimmed V and J ends, which lost 6 bases and 2 bases, there was a span of 14 bases. The CDR3 sequence: CASSRDGGTYEQYV. CDR3 coding DNA: TGTGCCAGCAGCCGGGACGGAGGGACCTACGAGCAGTACGTC.

The chain joins TRBV11-2 to TRBJ2-7; D is uncertain. Germline CDR1 is SGHAT and CDR2 is FQNNGV. Trimming removed 6 bases at V and 5 bases at J, with 17 bases between. The CDR3 loop spans 14 amino acids. In DNA, the CDR3 is TGTGCCAGCAGTCCGCGGAAGCCGGTCGACGAGCAGTACTTC. Translated, it gives CASSPRKPVDEQYF.

This clonotype appeared a few times. The V gene is TRBV6-2 or TRBV6-3, the J gene TRBJ2-1, with TRBD2 matching 8 bases. V trimming: 5 bases; J trimming: 15 bases; junction bases outside the gene matches: 6. The germline gives CDR1 MNHEY, CDR2 SVGEGT. The CDR3 extends over 11 amino acids. The CDR3 coding sequence is TGTGCCAGCAGTCAAGCGGGGGCGGCGTTCTTC. This encodes CASSQAGAAFF.

This clonotype has only a few counts. This chain uses TRBV7-9 with TRBJ1-1; D not resolved. Germline V gene data show CDR1 as SEHNR and CDR2 as FQNEAQ (reference sequence). V lost 5 bases to trimming and J lost 7 bases, with 11 bases between them. CDR3 length: 12 residues. This CDR3 reads CASSPRYDEAFF. DNA of the CDR3: TGTGCCAGCAGCCCCCGTTATGATGAAGCTTTCTTT. The full variable domain, rest sourced from reference TRBV7-9 and TRBJ1-1, is DTGVSQNPRHKITKRGQNVTFRCDPISEHNRLYWYRQTLGQGPEFLTYFQNEAQLEKSRLLSDRFSAERPKGSFSTLEIQRTEQGDSAMYLCASSPRYDEAFFGQGTRLTVV.

This clonotype has just a few counts. The CDR3 coding sequence is TGTGCCAGCAGCCAGGGGCGGGGGGACCGCGCACAGCAGTATTTT. The encoded protein is CASSQGRGDRAQQYF. This chain links TRBV7-2 with TRBJ2-3; 8 bases are a match to TRBD2. The CDR3 length is 15 residues. The germline CDR1 and CDR2 sequences are SGHTA and FQGNSA. Germline trimming cut 5 bases from V and 11 bases from J; bases unmatched to any gene: 15.

This chain uses TRBV20-1 with TRBJ2-2; D perhaps matches TRBD1 (6 bases). Germline V gene sequence: CDR1 DFQATT, CDR2 SNEGSKA (reference sequence). V was trimmed by 3 bases and J by 6 bases, leaving 14 bases between them. This CDR3 is 14 amino acids long. The CDR3 loop is CSASRTRGAGELFF. The DNA of the CDR3 is TGCAGTGCTAGCAGAACCAGGGGCGCCGGGGAGCTGTTTTTT.

This sequence joins TRBV5-1 and TRBJ1-3; D call uncertain. Trimming removed 2 bases from V and 0 bases from J, with 6 bases in between. From germline, CDR1 is SGHRS and CDR2 YFSETQ. The CDR3 sequence is 14 residues long. The CDR3 loop is CASSLSFSGNTIYF. CDR3 nucleotide sequence: TGCGCCAGCAGCTTATCGTTCTCTGGAAACACCATATATTTT.

CDR3 sequence reads: CAISESRTSGSTDTQYF. The DNA for the CDR3 is TGTGCCATCAGTGAGTCCCGGACTAGCGGCAGCACAGATACGCAGTATTTT. J is TRBJ2-3 and V is TRBV10-3; 10 positions match TRBD2. The CDR3 runs to 17 residues. Per the germline V gene, CDR1 is ENHRY and CDR2 is SYGVKD. J gave up 0 bases and V 0 bases, and 3 bases lay outside the gene matches.